What follows describes a single TCR beta chain. The CDR3 totals 14 residues. Germline CDR1 SGHRS, CDR2 YFSETQ. V was pared by 0 bases and J by 5 bases, with 5 bases of the junction left unmatched. This specimen comes from a study of T cell responses to AZD1222 COVID-19 vaccine. Libraries were prepared by immunoSEQ multiplex PCR; TCRdb keeps only in-frame clonotypes and omits some of them. The sample gives approximately 130,000 clones, over 85% of which show up once; approximately 3.4% is in the top ten. The sample was peripheral blood, taken on day 0 of AZD1222 vaccination. This chain links TRBV5-1 with TRBJ2-7; 7 nucleotides agree with TRBD1. The TCR originated in an adult in good health. This chain's CDR3 is CASSLGQGSNEQYF. The CDR3 region has the DNA TGCGCCAGCAGCTTGGGACAGGGAAGCAACGAGCAGTACTTC.